Shown below are 7 T cell receptor beta chains from a single sample sequenced in a study of cytomegalovirus exposure and HLA in healthy donors. 13 Jbeta primers and 60 Vbeta primers were used for the PCR. The repertoire was sequenced with immunoSEQ multiplex PCR; TCRdb's copy has only in-frame clones and lacks some. Of tens of thousands of clones listed, approximately 77% were seen once; the top ten hold approximately 3.7%. The material sequenced was PBMCs. These receptors came from a man aged 30 to 39 in good health and CMV-seronegative.

The rearrangement uses TRBV6-6 and TRBJ1-5; D is ambiguous. V was clipped by 7 bases and J by 1 base, with 14 bases between them. The CDR3 loop spans 15 amino acids. Germline loops: CDR1 MNHNY, CDR2 SVGAGI (reference sequence). In DNA form, the CDR3 reads TGTGCCAGCACCTTACGATCGGGGAGCAATCAGCCCCAGCATTTT. Translating gives CASTLRSGSNQPQHF.

The rearrangement joins TRBV11-2 to TRBJ1-1; D uncertain. This CDR3 comprises 14 residues. The V end lost 4 bases, the J end lost 3 bases, and 12 bases lay between the germline ends. Germline V lookup: CDR1 SGHAT, CDR2 FQNNGV. The CDR3 region is CASSWRGGDTEAFF. The CDR3 nucleotides are TGTGCCAGCAGCTGGCGGGGAGGCGACACTGAAGCTTTCTTT.

The chain recombines TRBV28 with TRBJ2-7, with a possible D match to TRBD1 (6 bases). Trimming took 3 bases from V and 4 from J, leaving 10 bases between them. This CDR3 region has 13 residues. CDR1 is MDHEN and CDR2 is SYDVKM in the germline V gene. CDR3 residues: CASSLYQGYEQYF. CDR3 coding DNA: TGTGCCAGCAGTTTGTATCAGGGGTACGAGCAGTACTTC.

V gene TRBV11-1 combines with J gene TRBJ1-1; 9 bases agree with TRBD1. In germline, CDR1 is SGHAT, CDR2 FQDESV (reference sequence). The V gene end was trimmed by 5 bases and the J gene end by 4 bases; junction bases not matched to a gene: 5. The CDR3 length is 14 residues. CDR3 nucleotides: TGTGCCAGCAGCCGAAGACAGGGGGGCACTGAAGCTTTCTTT. It specifies CASSRRQGGTEAFF.

The chain is built from TRBV6-6 and TRBJ2-3, with no clear D. V lost 2 bases and J lost 0, with 12 bases in between. Germline V lookup: CDR1 MNHNY, CDR2 SVGAGI (reference sequence). This CDR3 has 16 amino acids. The CDR3 DNA reads TGTGCCAGCAGTTACCAAGAGACAACAAGCACAGATACGCAGTATTTT. Amino acids: CASSYQETTSTDTQYF.

This clone was picked up one time. The chain uses TRBV11-2 and TRBJ2-2; D is ambiguous. The germline V and J ends were trimmed by 0 bases and 0 bases, with 8 bases remaining between them. The CDR3 is 16 residues long. Per the germline V gene, CDR1 is SGHAT and CDR2 is FQNNGV. The CDR3 loop is CASSLEARSNTGELFF. The CDR3 coding sequence is TGTGCCAGCAGCTTAGAGGCTCGTTCGAACACCGGGGAGCTGTTTTTT.

The chain is built from TRBV7-9 and TRBJ1-3; 9 positions match TRBD1. With V trimmed by 2 bases and J by 3 bases, 8 bases remained unmatched. Germline V gives CDR1 SEHNR, CDR2 FQNEAQ (reference sequence). CDR3 size: 17 residues. This CDR3 is CASSLRGGQGFGNTIYF. The CDR3, as DNA: TGTGCCAGCAGCTTAAGGGGCGGACAGGGGTTTGGAAACACCATATATTTT.